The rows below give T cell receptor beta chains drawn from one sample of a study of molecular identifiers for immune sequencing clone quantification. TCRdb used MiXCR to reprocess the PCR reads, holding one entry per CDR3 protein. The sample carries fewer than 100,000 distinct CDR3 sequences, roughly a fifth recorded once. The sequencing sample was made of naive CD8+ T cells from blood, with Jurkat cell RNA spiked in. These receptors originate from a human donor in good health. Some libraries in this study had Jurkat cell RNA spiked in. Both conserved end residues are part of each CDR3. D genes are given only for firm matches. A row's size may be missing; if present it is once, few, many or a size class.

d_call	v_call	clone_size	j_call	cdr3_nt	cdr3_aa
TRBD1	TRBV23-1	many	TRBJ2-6	TGCGCCAGCAGTCAATCGTGGGGCTGGACAGGGACGATGGGGGTATCTGGGGCCAACGTCCTGACTTTC	CASSQSWGWTGTMGVSGANVLTF
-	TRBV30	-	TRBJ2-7	TGTGCCTGGAGTCTTGTGAGCCTGGGGAACGAGCAGTACTTC	CAWSLVSLGNEQYF
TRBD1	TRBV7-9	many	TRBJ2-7	TGTGCCAGCAGCTTGGGAGACAGGGCAAGCTCCTACGAGCAGTACTTC	CASSLGDRASSYEQYF
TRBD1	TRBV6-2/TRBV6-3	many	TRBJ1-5	TGTGCCAGCAGCTCGGGACAGTATAATCAGCCCCAGCATTTT	CASSSGQYNQPQHF
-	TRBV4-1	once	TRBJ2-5	TGCGCCAGCAGCTTCACCCACACCGAAGAGACCCAGTACTTC	CASSFTHTEETQYF
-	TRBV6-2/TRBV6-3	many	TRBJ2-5	TGTGCCAGCAGTCAGGCGACAGCCGGTCACGAGACCCAGTACTTC	CASSQATAGHETQYF
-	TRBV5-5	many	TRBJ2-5	TGTGCCAGCAGCTCAATACAAGAGACCCAGTACTTC	CASSSIQETQYF
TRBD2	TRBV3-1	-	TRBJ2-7	TGTGCCAGCAGCCCGGGACTGGGAGGGCTCGAGCAGTGCTTC	CASSPGLGGLEQCF
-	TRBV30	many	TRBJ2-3	TGTGCCTGGAACAGGGAGTCAACAGATACGCAGTATTTT	CAWNRESTDTQYF
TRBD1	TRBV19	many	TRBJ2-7	TGTGCCAGTAGTCCATGGACAGGGAGCCACGAGCAGTACTTC	CASSPWTGSHEQYF